A selection of T cell receptor beta chains follows, all from one sample in a study of glioma-infiltrating T cells. Each CDR3 protein is one row after TCRdb ran MiXCR on the multiplex PCR reads. The data show some 180,000 distinct CDR3 sequences, 25% to 35% seen once. The sample consisted of glioma tissue, nonneoplastic brain tissue, or PBMCs (not recorded which). These receptors were taken from a human donor with low-grade glioma or glioblastoma, undergoing nonglioma brain surgery, or in good health (not recorded which). Each CDR3 is given with its conserved first and last residue. D genes are given only for firm matches. Rows give clone size only sometimes, using once, few, many, or a class for an expanded clone.

V	D	J	size	DNA	CDR3
TRBV9	TRBD1	TRBJ1-3	NA	TGTGCCAGCAGTGGACAGGGCCCGAGCTCTGGAAACACCATATATTTT	CASSGQGPSSGNTIYF
TRBV7-8	NA	TRBJ2-1	many	TGTGCCAGCAGCTTTGACAGGAGCTCCTACAATGAGCAGTTCTTC	CASSFDRSSYNEQFF
TRBV7-9	NA	TRBJ2-7	many	TGTGCCAGCAGCCCTCGTAGCTCCTACGAGCAGTACTTC	CASSPRSSYEQYF
TRBV4-1	TRBD2	TRBJ2-7	NA	TGCGCCAGCAGCCAACGGACTAGCACTGGGGGGCAGTACTTC	CASSQRTSTGGQYF
TRBV6-1	NA	TRBJ1-5	many	TGTGCCAGCAGGGCCCCCGGGGACAATCAGCCCCAGCATTTT	CASRAPGDNQPQHF
TRBV4-3	NA	TRBJ2-5	NA	TGCGCCAGCAGCCAAGAAGGTCAGGCCCACCAAGAGACCCAGTACTTC	CASSQEGQAHQETQYF
TRBV15	TRBD1	TRBJ2-1	NA	TGTGCCACCAGCCCAGGGACAGGGAGCAATGAGCAGTTCTTC	CATSPGTGSNEQFF
TRBV7-6	NA	TRBJ2-2	once	TGTGCCAGCAGCTTCTCACTACAGGACCGCATACCACCCGTGGAGCTGTTTTTT	CASSFSLQDRIPPVELFF
TRBV12-3/TRBV12-4	NA	TRBJ1-2	many	TGTGCCAGCAGTTTAGCCCAATATGGCTACACCTTC	CASSLAQYGYTF
TRBV20-1	NA	TRBJ2-7	many	TGCAGTGCCGAGAGCGACGGAGACTCCTACGAGCAGTACTTC	CSAESDGDSYEQYF
TRBV4-3	NA	TRBJ1-1	many	TGCGCCAGCAGCCCCGGGAGGGGGGCAGGATCTGAAGCTTTCTTT	CASSPGRGAGSEAFF
TRBV27	NA	TRBJ2-7	once	TGTGCCAGCAGTCAGGGACGGTACGAGCGGTACTTC	CASSQGRYERYF
TRBV6-2/TRBV6-3	TRBD2	TRBJ2-1	many	TGTGCCAGCCGCGGGACTAGTACGGATGAGCAGTTCTTC	CASRGTSTDEQFF
TRBV6-2/TRBV6-3	TRBD2	TRBJ2-7	many	TGTGCCAGCAGTCTAGCGGACTATAGCATCTACGAGCAGTACTTC	CASSLADYSIYEQYF
TRBV29-1	TRBD2	TRBJ2-7	NA	TGCAGCGGCCTACTAGCGGGTGTAGGCGAGCAGTACTTC	CSGLLAGVGEQYF
TRBV6-2/TRBV6-3	NA	TRBJ2-1	many	TGTGCCAGCAGTCTAGGGGTTACAGAGCAGTTCTTC	CASSLGVTEQFF
TRBV12-3/TRBV12-4	NA	TRBJ1-5	many	TGTGCCAGCAGACCTAACACGGGCGTGACGCCCCAGCATTTT	CASRPNTGVTPQHF
TRBV2	NA	TRBJ1-3	many	TGTGCCAGCAGTGGTTCCTGGGGAAACACCATATATTTT	CASSGSWGNTIYF
TRBV7-2	NA	TRBJ2-3	many	TGTGCCAGCAGCTTAGTTGGCGGGACGGGACTTAGCACAGATACGCAGTATTTT	CASSLVGGTGLSTDTQYF
TRBV30	NA	TRBJ2-5	NA	TGTGCCTGGAGTGTATTGATCGGCCAAGAGACCCAGTACTTC	CAWSVLIGQETQYF
TRBV24-1	NA	TRBJ1-1	many	TGTGCCACCCCACCGCCGACCACTGAAGCTTTCTTT	CATPPPTTEAFF
TRBV28	TRBD2	TRBJ2-7	few	TGTGCCAGCAGCTTAGATCAGCGGGGGATAGAGTACTTC	CASSLDQRGIEYF
TRBV29-1	NA	TRBJ2-5	few	TGCAGCGTTGACACAGCACAAGAGACCCAGTACTTC	CSVDTAQETQYF
TRBV7-9	TRBD1	TRBJ2-7	NA	TGTGCCAGCAGCTCCGGGACAGCCCCCTACGAGCAGTACTTC	CASSSGTAPYEQYF
TRBV20-1	NA	TRBJ1-1	NA	TGCAGTGCCCCATGGTGGGGCACTGAAGCTTTCTTT	CSAPWWGTEAFF
TRBV4-2	NA	TRBJ2-5	few	TGTGCCAGCAGCCAAGGGGGGGCAGGGGCCCAAGAGACCCAGTACTTC	CASSQGGAGAQETQYF
TRBV2	NA	TRBJ2-1	NA	TGTGCCAGCGTTGCCTTGGCCGGGGGAAATGAGCAGTTCTTC	CASVALAGGNEQFF
TRBV20-1	NA	TRBJ1-2	many	TGCAGTGCTATATGGGGACCCTATGGCTACACCTTC	CSAIWGPYGYTF
TRBV20-1	NA	TRBJ2-3	many	TGCAGTGCTAGCGGGGTTGGGGTCCGCACAGATACGCAGTATTTT	CSASGVGVRTDTQYF
TRBV6-2/TRBV6-3	TRBD1	TRBJ2-3	many	TGTGCCAGCAGCCGGAACAGGGGCTACTCTAGCACAGATACGCAGTATTTT	CASSRNRGYSSTDTQYF
TRBV20-1	TRBD1	TRBJ1-2	many	TGCAGTGCAGCGACAGGGCCCTCCTATGGCTACACCTTC	CSAATGPSYGYTF
TRBV7-2	TRBD2	TRBJ2-7	many	TGTGCCAGCAGCTTTCAGGGACAGGGACTAGCGGGGGCCTACGAGCAGTACTTC	CASSFQGQGLAGAYEQYF
TRBV4-1	TRBD2	TRBJ2-7	NA	TGCGCCAGCAGCCAAGAAATCTCCGGGACTAGCGACTTATCCTACGAGCAGTACTTC	CASSQEISGTSDLSYEQYF
TRBV11-2	TRBD2	TRBJ2-1	NA	TGTGCCAGCAGCTTAAGCGGGGGGAACTACAATGAGCAGTTCTTC	CASSLSGGNYNEQFF
TRBV6-1	TRBD1	TRBJ2-7	many	TGTGCCAGCAGTTACGGGACAGGGGGCGCCGAGCAGTACTTC	CASSYGTGGAEQYF
TRBV10-3	TRBD1	TRBJ2-3	many	TGTGCCATCAGTGAGTCAACAGGGGGCACAGATACGCAGTATTTT	CAISESTGGTDTQYF
TRBV6-2/TRBV6-3	TRBD2	TRBJ2-1	many	TGTGCCAGCACACACGGGGGGGGCTCCTACAATGAGCAGTTCTTC	CASTHGGGSYNEQFF
TRBV12-3/TRBV12-4	TRBD2	TRBJ2-1	many	TGTGCCAGCAGTCCCGGGACTAGCGCCTACAATGAGCAGTTCTTC	CASSPGTSAYNEQFF
TRBV11-2	NA	TRBJ2-5	few	TGTGCCAGCAGCTTATTCGGGGACGTAGGGACCCAGTACTTC	CASSLFGDVGTQYF
TRBV20-1	NA	TRBJ1-6	many	TGCAGTGCTACAGACAGCGGCACCTTGTCACCCCTCCACTTT	CSATDSGTLSPLHF
TRBV20-1	NA	TRBJ2-5	many	TGCAGTGCGAGGGAATTTGGGCGACAAGAGACCCAGTACTTC	CSAREFGRQETQYF
TRBV5-6	NA	TRBJ1-1	NA	TGTGCCAGCAGCTTTGCAAGCGCTGAAGCTTTCTTT	CASSFASAEAFF
TRBV11-3	TRBD1	TRBJ2-1	many	TGTGCCAGCAGCCCCCGGACAGGGGTAAATGAGCAGTTCTTC	CASSPRTGVNEQFF
TRBV7-2	TRBD1	TRBJ2-7	NA	TGTGCCAGCAGCTTAGGAAGCAGGGGGCTTAACGAGCAGTACTTC	CASSLGSRGLNEQYF